The entry below gives a single T cell receptor (beta chain) sequence along with its context. These data belong to a study of blood T cell repertoires in COVID-19. Study details: Samples taken during acute and convalescent COVID-19 were collected in the United States, Italy and Spain. T cells, B-cell-depleted T cells, or PBMCs supplied cDNA or gDNA.

Per the authors' pipeline: Amplifying reference gene primers gave estimates of nucleated cell counts. Clones were sequenced by immunoSEQ multiplex PCR, and TCRdb holds only the in-frame ones, with some missing. V, J and clone size reflect that table, while D and trimming were determined from the DNA. Here the sample spans some 100,000 clones, more than 60% being singletons. The CDR3 has 14 amino acids. Germline assignment: CDR1 WNHNN and CDR2 SYGVQD (reference sequence). Trimming removed 3 bases at V and 1 base at J, with 9 bases between. Sequencing was done on a sample of peripheral blood. The TCR comes from a man aged 50-60 years with acute or convalescent COVID-19. The chain couples TRBV10-1 to TRBJ2-5; D not resolved. CDR3 DNA sequence: TGCGCCAGCAGTGATGGCAGGATCCAAGAGACCCAGTACTTC. Translated, it gives CASSDGRIQETQYF.